Each of the 13 T cell receptor beta chains below was sequenced from the same sample in a study of T cells in tuberculosis. Here immunoSEQ multiplex PCR was the method, and the copy in TCRdb shows in-frame clones only, minus some. The sample includes under 45,000 clones, under 95% seen only once; the top ten take 2% to 3%. The time point here: new active TB diagnosis, blood taken before or within 7 days of starting treatment. Sequences were derived from PBMCs, sampled at tuberculosis diagnosis. All receptors come from an adult with tuberculosis.

The chain joins TRBV5-4 to TRBJ2-5; TRBD1 aligns across 7 bases. Unmatched junction bases numbered 8, after V lost 7 bases and J lost 5 bases. Germline CDR1 is SGHNT and CDR2 is YYREEE (reference sequence). The CDR3 has 13 residues. Written as DNA, the CDR3 is TGTGCCAGCGGTGACAGGGTCGGCGAGACCCAGTACTTC. This encodes CASGDRVGETQYF.

The chain has TRBV19 and TRBJ2-5; D ambiguous. This CDR3 has 13 amino acids. V lost 3 bases and J 4 bases, leaving 9 bases between the germline ends. Germline V gene sequence: CDR1 LNHDA, CDR2 SQIVND (reference sequence). The CDR3: CASSMERRETQYF. The CDR3 region has the DNA TGTGCCAGTAGTATGGAGAGAAGAGAGACCCAGTACTTC.

The chain joins TRBV5-1 to TRBJ2-2; weak D call: TRBD1 (6 bases). The CDR3 is 17 residues long. The V gene lost 2 bases and the J gene lost 3 bases, with 17 bases spanning the gap. Germline V gene lookup returns CDR1 SGHRS and CDR2 YFSETQ. The CDR3 spells CASSLVPPGGDTGELFF. The CDR3, as DNA: TGCGCCAGCAGCTTAGTTCCCCCTGGGGGCGACACCGGGGAGCTGTTTTTT.

The chain has TRBV30 and TRBJ1-1; D might be TRBD1 (5 bases). This CDR3 is built from 18 residues. Deletions cut 2 bases from V and 5 bases from J, with 27 bases between. Germline V gene data show CDR1 as GTSNPN and CDR2 as SVGIG (reference sequence). In nucleotides, the CDR3 is TGTGCCTGGAGTTTCCGAAAGTCCCAGGAAGGGGTGGGGACTGAAGCTTTCTTT. Translated, it gives CAWSFRKSQEGVGTEAFF.

The genes are TRBV9 and TRBJ2-1; 7 bases line up with TRBD2. The CDR3 has 15 residues. Germline CDR1 reads SGDLS; CDR2 reads YYNGEE. V lost 2 bases and J lost 1; bases outside the gene matches: 3. The CDR3 DNA sequence: TGTGCCAGCAGCGTGGCGGGGGTATCCTACAATGAGCAGTTCTTC. This sequence encodes CASSVAGVSYNEQFF.

This chain links TRBV5-1 with TRBJ2-3; 8 nucleotides align to TRBD1. The V gene's germline CDR1 is SGHRS and CDR2 YFSETQ. V trimming: 1 base; J trimming: 6 bases; junction bases outside the gene matches: 7. CDR3 size: 15 residues. The CDR3 nucleotides are TGCGCCAGCAGCTTGTCCGGGACAGGCCCCGATACGCAGTATTTT. It yields the protein CASSLSGTGPDTQYF.

The CDR3 here is CATSRESIAGRGYTF. The CDR3 bases are TGTGCCACCAGCAGAGAGTCTATAGCGGGACGGGGCTACACCTTC. The rearrangement links TRBV15 to TRBJ1-2, with D maybe TRBD1 (5 bases). The CDR3 contains 15 residues. The V gene's germline CDR1 is LNHNV and CDR2 YYDKDF (reference sequence). The V gene lost 0 bases and the J gene lost 8 bases, with 16 bases spanning the gap.

The chain uses TRBV28 and TRBJ2-5; 15 bases map to TRBD2. There are 13 residues in the CDR3. CDR1 is MDHEN and CDR2 is SYDVKM in the germline V gene. The V and J ends lost 6 bases and 9 bases, in that order; junction bases with no gene match: 2. The CDR3 here is CASRRTSGGAQYF. CDR3 sequence (DNA): TGTGCCAGCAGACGGACTAGCGGGGGGGCCCAGTACTTC. The variable domain in full, with the rest retrieved from reference TRBV28 and TRBJ2-5, is DVKVTQSSRYLVKRTGEKVFLECVQDMDHENMFWYRQDPGLGLRLIYFSYDVKMKEKGDIPEGYSVSREKKERFSLILESASTNQTSMYLCASRRTSGGAQYFGPGTRLLVL.

This chain joins TRBV11-2 and TRBJ2-7, with D perhaps matching TRBD2 (6 bases). V was cut by 0 bases and J by 4 bases, with 13 bases left in between. The CDR3 is 15 amino acids. CDR1 SGHAT and CDR2 FQNNGV come from the germline V gene. This chain's CDR3 is CASSLDRVAGYEQYF. DNA for the CDR3: TGTGCCAGCAGCTTAGATAGGGTGGCGGGATACGAGCAGTACTTC.

This clone was found once. The chain combines TRBV9 with TRBJ1-1, with 8 bases that match TRBD1. CDR1 and CDR2 from the germline V gene are SGDLS and YYNGEE. CDR3 length equals 14 residues. Losses at the gene ends were 0 bases for V and 11 bases for J; bases not matched to a gene: 9. Here the CDR3 DNA reads TGTGCCAGCAGCGTAGAGTTGACAGGGGCAGGGGCTTTCTTT. Amino acid sequence: CASSVELTGAGAFF.

This chain joins TRBV6-5 and TRBJ1-4, with TRBD1 matching over 8 bases. CDR1 is MNHEY and CDR2 is SVGAGI in the germline V gene. This CDR3 has 14 residues. V lost 5 bases and J lost 8; bases outside the gene matches: 7. CDR3 protein: CASSQRTGREKLFF. The CDR3 bases are TGTGCCAGCAGTCAGCGGACAGGGAGAGAAAAACTGTTTTTT.

This chain joins TRBV6-1 and TRBJ1-1; D uncertain. This CDR3 has 13 residues. The V end was cut by 5 bases, the J end by 2 bases, with 9 bases between. Germline V gives CDR1 MNHNS, CDR2 SASEGT. In nucleotides, the CDR3 is TGTGCCAGCAGTCTTCGGGGTAACACTGAAGCTTTCTTT. It yields the protein CASSLRGNTEAFF.

The rearrangement joins TRBV4-1 to TRBJ1-2, with D unclear. V was trimmed by 1 base and J by 8 bases, leaving 17 bases between them. The CDR3 sequence is 15 residues long. Germline V gene sequence: CDR1 MGHRA, CDR2 YSYEKL. The CDR3 DNA reads TGCGCCAGCAGCCAAGGTTTGACAAGCGGAGGAGGCTACACCTTC. It encodes CASSQGLTSGGGYTF.